Listed below are T cell receptor beta chains from one sample, sequenced in a study of vaccination and CD4 T cells after COVID-19. TCRdb processed the PCR reads anew with MiXCR; each CDR3 protein has one entry. The sample lists 9,000 to 10,000 distinct CDR3 sequences, 68% occurring once. These TCRs' antigens remain unknown. The material sequenced was CD4+ T cells from blood, cultured in vitro, taken before SARS-CoV-2 vaccination. The origin of the receptors is a human donor who had recovered from COVID-19. Each CDR3 is given with its conserved first and last residue. The order of the fields is CDR3 protein, CDR3 DNA, clone size, J gene, V gene, D gene. D genes are given only for firm matches. Part of the rows lack a size; the others show once, few, many or a class for expanded clones.

cdr3_aa: CSAGTGAPNTEAFF
cdr3_nt: TGCAGTGCTGGGACAGGGGCCCCGAACACTGAAGCTTTCTTT
clone_size: once
j_call: TRBJ1-1
v_call: TRBV20-1
d_call: TRBD1

cdr3_aa: CSASDRVGEKLFF
cdr3_nt: TGCAGTGCTTCCGACAGGGTAGGGGAAAAACTGTTTTTT
clone_size: .
j_call: TRBJ1-4
v_call: TRBV20-1
d_call: TRBD1

cdr3_aa: CASSLAQNLRETQYF
cdr3_nt: TGTGCCAGCAGCTTAGCGCAAAACCTAAGAGAGACCCAGTACTTC
clone_size: .
j_call: TRBJ2-5
v_call: TRBV7-2
d_call: .

cdr3_aa: CASSQYRNEQFF
cdr3_nt: TGTGCCAGCAGCCAATATCGCAATGAGCAGTTCTTC
clone_size: once
j_call: TRBJ2-1
v_call: TRBV7-6
d_call: .

cdr3_aa: CASSRDREGQPQHF
cdr3_nt: TGTGCCAGCAGTCGGGACAGGGAGGGTCAGCCCCAGCATTTT
clone_size: few
j_call: TRBJ1-5
v_call: TRBV6-1
d_call: TRBD1

cdr3_aa: CASSFQTGVNIQYF
cdr3_nt: TGTGCCAGCAGCTTCCAGACAGGGGTGAACATTCAGTACTTC
clone_size: .
j_call: TRBJ2-4
v_call: TRBV7-9
d_call: TRBD1

cdr3_aa: CSAQGLAGGLRNEQFF
cdr3_nt: TGCAGTGCTCAGGGACTAGCGGGAGGGCTTCGCAATGAGCAGTTCTTC
clone_size: .
j_call: TRBJ2-1
v_call: TRBV20-1
d_call: TRBD2

cdr3_aa: CASSYGGEAFF
cdr3_nt: TGTGCCAGCAGCTACGGGGGTGAAGCTTTCTTT
clone_size: .
j_call: TRBJ1-1
v_call: TRBV12-3/TRBV12-4
d_call: .

cdr3_aa: CASSSGRGLNYGYTF
cdr3_nt: TGTGCCAGCAGCTCGGGCAGGGGGCTTAACTATGGCTACACCTTC
clone_size: .
j_call: TRBJ1-2
v_call: TRBV9
d_call: TRBD1

cdr3_aa: CASETGTGRDYEQYF
cdr3_nt: TGTGCCAGCGAAACCGGGACAGGGAGAGACTACGAGCAGTACTTC
clone_size: .
j_call: TRBJ2-7
v_call: TRBV11-1
d_call: TRBD1

cdr3_aa: CASSFQNTGELFF
cdr3_nt: TGTGCCAGCAGTTTCCAGAACACCGGGGAGCTGTTTTTT
clone_size: .
j_call: TRBJ2-2
v_call: TRBV28
d_call: .

cdr3_aa: CASSPGSGTEAFF
cdr3_nt: TGTGCCAGCAGCCCTGGATCGGGGACTGAAGCTTTCTTT
clone_size: .
j_call: TRBJ1-1
v_call: TRBV7-3
d_call: .

cdr3_aa: CASSPDRGRIGELFF
cdr3_nt: TGTGCCAGCAGCCCTGACAGGGGGCGTATCGGGGAGCTGTTTTTT
clone_size: .
j_call: TRBJ2-2
v_call: TRBV12-3/TRBV12-4
d_call: TRBD1

cdr3_aa: CASSEQGPPQHF
cdr3_nt: TGTGCCAGCAGTGAACAGGGTCCGCCCCAGCATTTT
clone_size: .
j_call: TRBJ1-5
v_call: TRBV2
d_call: .

cdr3_aa: CASSYPPWEQYF
cdr3_nt: TGTGCCAGCAGTTACCCCCCGTGGGAGCAGTACTTC
clone_size: .
j_call: TRBJ2-7
v_call: TRBV6-2/TRBV6-3
d_call: .

cdr3_aa: CSASEARSHYGYTF
cdr3_nt: TGCAGTGCTAGCGAGGCCAGGTCCCACTATGGCTACACCTTC
clone_size: few
j_call: TRBJ1-2
v_call: TRBV20-1
d_call: .

cdr3_aa: CASSEQGASYEQYF
cdr3_nt: TGTGCCAGCAGTGAACAGGGGGCCTCCTACGAGCAGTACTTC
clone_size: .
j_call: TRBJ2-7
v_call: TRBV2
d_call: TRBD1

cdr3_aa: CASSLVRVMGYTF
cdr3_nt: TGTGCCAGCAGCTTAGTACGGGTGATGGGCTACACCTTC
clone_size: .
j_call: TRBJ1-2
v_call: TRBV11-2
d_call: .

cdr3_aa: CATSREGRTAGETQYF
cdr3_nt: TGTGCCACCAGCAGAGAGGGCAGGACAGCTGGCGAGACCCAGTACTTC
clone_size: .
j_call: TRBJ2-5
v_call: TRBV15
d_call: .

cdr3_aa: CASSPYGRREAQYF
cdr3_nt: TGTGCCAGCAGCCCTTACGGTCGGCGGGAGGCCCAGTACTTC
clone_size: .
j_call: TRBJ2-5
v_call: TRBV27
d_call: TRBD2

cdr3_aa: CASSLAIGGSGEQYF
cdr3_nt: TGTGCCAGCAGTCTAGCCATTGGCGGGAGTGGCGAGCAGTACTTC
clone_size: .
j_call: TRBJ2-7
v_call: TRBV27
d_call: TRBD2

cdr3_aa: CASSSTGFPLHF
cdr3_nt: TGTGCCAGCAGTTCCACAGGGTTCCCCCTCCACTTT
clone_size: few
j_call: TRBJ1-6
v_call: TRBV27
d_call: .

cdr3_aa: CASSQEGTYSNQPQHF
cdr3_nt: TGTGCCAGCAGTCAGGAGGGTACGTATAGCAATCAGCCCCAGCATTTT
clone_size: few
j_call: TRBJ1-5
v_call: TRBV6-1
d_call: .

cdr3_aa: CASRTFGTIYF
cdr3_nt: TGTGCCAGTAGAACATTCGGAACCATATATTTT
clone_size: .
j_call: TRBJ1-3
v_call: TRBV19
d_call: .

cdr3_aa: CASSIRTGGQPQHF
cdr3_nt: TGTGCCAGTAGTATCAGGACAGGGGGACAGCCCCAGCATTTT
clone_size: .
j_call: TRBJ1-5
v_call: TRBV19
d_call: TRBD1

cdr3_aa: CASSLAGANSPLHF
cdr3_nt: TGTGCCAGCAGTCTAGCCGGTGCAAATTCACCCCTCCACTTT
clone_size: .
j_call: TRBJ1-6
v_call: TRBV6-1
d_call: .

cdr3_aa: CASRVRTGVGGWSYEQYF
cdr3_nt: TGTGCCAGCAGGGTCCGGACAGGGGTAGGTGGGTGGTCCTACGAGCAGTACTTC
clone_size: .
j_call: TRBJ2-7
v_call: TRBV27
d_call: TRBD1

cdr3_aa: CSATTPTSGRMGTDTQYF
cdr3_nt: TGCAGTGCTACAACCCCCACTAGCGGGAGGATGGGCACAGATACGCAGTATTTT
clone_size: .
j_call: TRBJ2-3
v_call: TRBV20-1
d_call: TRBD2

cdr3_aa: CATSRESGSSPLHF
cdr3_nt: TGTGCCACCAGCAGAGAATCGGGGAGTTCACCCCTCCACTTT
clone_size: few
j_call: TRBJ1-6
v_call: TRBV15
d_call: .

cdr3_aa: CASSTTGDTEAFF
cdr3_nt: TGTGCCAGCAGCACTACAGGGGACACTGAAGCTTTCTTT
clone_size: .
j_call: TRBJ1-1
v_call: TRBV7-3
d_call: TRBD1

cdr3_aa: CASSPLGPLNSPLHF
cdr3_nt: TGTGCCAGCAGCCCCTTGGGACCGCTTAATTCACCCCTCCACTTT
clone_size: .
j_call: TRBJ1-6
v_call: TRBV7-3
d_call: .

cdr3_aa: CASSPVNWAGGEVDTQYF
cdr3_nt: TGTGCCAGCAGTCCCGTTAATTGGGCGGGAGGTGAGGTAGATACGCAGTATTTT
clone_size: .
j_call: TRBJ2-3
v_call: TRBV6-4
d_call: TRBD2

cdr3_aa: CSAPSLALNTEAFF
cdr3_nt: TGCAGTGCTCCTTCCCTGGCATTGAACACTGAAGCTTTCTTT
clone_size: .
j_call: TRBJ1-1
v_call: TRBV20-1
d_call: .

cdr3_aa: CAISGTDYGYTF
cdr3_nt: TGTGCCATCAGTGGGACAGACTATGGCTACACCTTC
clone_size: .
j_call: TRBJ1-2
v_call: TRBV10-3
d_call: .

cdr3_aa: CASSPHRGRGNTEAFF
cdr3_nt: TGTGCCAGCAGTCCCCACAGGGGGAGAGGAAACACTGAAGCTTTCTTT
clone_size: .
j_call: TRBJ1-1
v_call: TRBV27
d_call: TRBD1

cdr3_aa: CASSSPGSQETQYF
cdr3_nt: TGTGCCAGCAGCTCGCCCGGGAGCCAAGAGACCCAGTACTTC
clone_size: few
j_call: TRBJ2-5
v_call: TRBV5-5
d_call: .

cdr3_aa: CASSLGHRGQETQYF
cdr3_nt: TGTGCCAGCAGCTTAGGGCACCGAGGGCAAGAGACCCAGTACTTC
clone_size: .
j_call: TRBJ2-5
v_call: TRBV11-2
d_call: .

cdr3_aa: CATSRALGGGSRSETQYF
cdr3_nt: TGTGCCACCAGCAGGGCCTTGGGGGGTGGTTCGAGGTCGGAGACCCAGTACTTC
clone_size: few
j_call: TRBJ2-5
v_call: TRBV15
d_call: .

cdr3_aa: CASSPTSGDYEQYF
cdr3_nt: TGTGCCAGCAGCCCGACTAGCGGGGACTACGAGCAGTACTTC
clone_size: .
j_call: TRBJ2-7
v_call: TRBV4-2
d_call: TRBD2

cdr3_aa: CATSRARRQGWDTEAFF
cdr3_nt: TGTGCCACCAGCAGAGCCCGGAGGCAGGGGTGGGACACTGAAGCTTTCTTT
clone_size: few
j_call: TRBJ1-1
v_call: TRBV15
d_call: .

cdr3_aa: CSADPGQGVFYNEQFF
cdr3_nt: TGCAGTGCTGACCCGGGACAGGGAGTTTTCTACAATGAGCAGTTCTTC
clone_size: .
j_call: TRBJ2-1
v_call: TRBV20-1
d_call: TRBD1

cdr3_aa: CASSRTQGTTGNTIYF
cdr3_nt: TGTGCCAGCAGCCGAACCCAGGGCACAACTGGAAACACCATATATTTT
clone_size: once
j_call: TRBJ1-3
v_call: TRBV4-2
d_call: .

cdr3_aa: CASSFGTGGNQPQHF
cdr3_nt: TGTGCCAGCAGCTTCGGGACAGGCGGCAATCAGCCCCAGCATTTT
clone_size: .
j_call: TRBJ1-5
v_call: TRBV7-8
d_call: TRBD1

cdr3_aa: CASGSGNPETQYF
cdr3_nt: TGTGCCAGCGGGAGCGGCAACCCTGAGACCCAGTACTTC
clone_size: .
j_call: TRBJ2-5
v_call: TRBV12-3/TRBV12-4
d_call: .

cdr3_aa: CSARTATNEKLFF
cdr3_nt: TGCAGTGCTAGGACAGCAACTAATGAAAAACTGTTTTTT
clone_size: .
j_call: TRBJ1-4
v_call: TRBV20-1
d_call: .